The T cell receptor beta chain described here comes from a study of cytomegalovirus exposure and HLA in healthy donors. Study-wide background: An earlier analysis identified 110 million or so unique TCR beta sequences in 150 million to 200 million T cells. Samples from HLA-typed donors yielded about 85 million unique TCRs in an early data release. Findings and caveats of the study: In a later analysis, donors in an Asian-associated ancestry cluster reportedly had fewer N-insertions in productive TCRs than the cohort mean. The authors judged a highly shared variant cluster likely a sequencing artifact.

V gave up 4 bases and J gave up 4 bases, with 13 bases separating them. The CDR3 loop spans 14 amino acids. Germline V lookup: CDR1 MGHRA, CDR2 YSYEKL. Concerning this clone: What it binds is not known.

In the PCR, 60 Vbeta and 13 Jbeta primers were used. Profiling relied on immunoSEQ multiplex PCR, and the TCRdb table lists in-frame clones only, not all of them. This repertoire shows some 130,000 clones, about 74% found once; its top ten account for 7.3%. This chain links TRBV4-1 with TRBJ1-2; weak D call: TRBD1 (5 bases). Source material: PBMCs. This TCR derives from a male donor in good health and CMV-seronegative. The CDR3 bases are TGCGCCAGCAGCCCTATTCAGGGTAGCTATGGCTACACCTTC. Residues: CASSPIQGSYGYTF.